These T cell receptor beta chains were read from a single sample in a study of shared T cell receptors in the human thymus. Sequenced by immunoSEQ multiplex PCR; TCRdb stores in-frame clones only, minus some. Of hundreds of thousands of clones in the sample, approximately 89% were seen once. The sample was also linked to a second study, of human thymus T cells.

Sequenced input: thymocytes. The origin of the receptors is a boy less than two years old with a congenital heart defect. The CDR3 runs from the conserved cysteine through the conserved F or W. D genes are given only for firm matches. Rows may omit the clone size; those that give it use once, few, many or a size class.

clone size: NA; V gene: TRBV27; J gene: TRBJ2-7; D gene: TRBD1; CDR3 DNA: TGTGCCAGCCGGGGACAGGTCCCCCCCTACGAGCAGTACTTC; CDR3 protein: CASRGQVPPYEQYF
clone size: NA; V gene: TRBV5-6; J gene: TRBJ2-6; D gene: TRBD1; CDR3 DNA: TGTGCCAGCAGCTTTAACAACCGGGACAGGGGGTCTGGGGCCAACGTCCTGACTTTC; CDR3 protein: CASSFNNRDRGSGANVLTF
clone size: NA; V gene: TRBV7-2; J gene: TRBJ1-4; D gene: TRBD1; CDR3 DNA: TGTGCCAGCAGCAAATCCGACAGGGGAAGAGAAAAACTGTTTTTT; CDR3 protein: CASSKSDRGREKLFF
clone size: NA; V gene: TRBV28; J gene: TRBJ1-5; D gene: TRBD1; CDR3 DNA: TGTGCCAGCACAAGTATTTGGGACAGGGGAAGTGATAGCAATCAGCCCCAGCATTTT; CDR3 protein: CASTSIWDRGSDSNQPQHF
clone size: NA; V gene: TRBV30; J gene: TRBJ1-4; D gene: NA; CDR3 DNA: TGTGCCTGGACCTCAGGGGTTAATGAAAAACTGTTTTTT; CDR3 protein: CAWTSGVNEKLFF
clone size: NA; V gene: TRBV10-3; J gene: TRBJ2-3; D gene: NA; CDR3 DNA: TGTGCCATCAGTGAGTCGAGACGCGGGAAAGGCACAGATACGCAGTATTTT; CDR3 protein: CAISESRRGKGTDTQYF
clone size: NA; V gene: TRBV4-2; J gene: TRBJ2-7; D gene: TRBD2; CDR3 DNA: TGTGCCAGCAGCCAAGATCGGGGGACTAGCGGGAGTACATCCTACGAGCAGTACTTC; CDR3 protein: CASSQDRGTSGSTSYEQYF
clone size: NA; V gene: TRBV4-3; J gene: TRBJ1-5; D gene: NA; CDR3 DNA: TGCGCCAGCAGCCAAGATGGGGCACCCAATCAGCCCCAGCATTTT; CDR3 protein: CASSQDGAPNQPQHF
clone size: NA; V gene: TRBV6-5; J gene: TRBJ1-5; D gene: NA; CDR3 DNA: TGTGCCAGCAGGGAGACAGTCTATAGCAATCAGCCCCAGCATTTT; CDR3 protein: CASRETVYSNQPQHF
clone size: NA; V gene: TRBV14; J gene: TRBJ1-2; D gene: TRBD1; CDR3 DNA: TGTGCCAGCAGCCCCCCCGGACAGGGTGGTGGCTACACCTTC; CDR3 protein: CASSPPGQGGGYTF
clone size: NA; V gene: TRBV6-1; J gene: TRBJ1-2; D gene: NA; CDR3 DNA: TGTGCCAGCGGGCAGGGGCTCTATGGCTACACCTTC; CDR3 protein: CASGQGLYGYTF
clone size: NA; V gene: TRBV5-4; J gene: TRBJ1-2; D gene: NA; CDR3 DNA: TGTGCCAGCAGCTTGGAGGGCCTGGGGGCCTATGGCTACACCTTC; CDR3 protein: CASSLEGLGAYGYTF
clone size: few; V gene: TRBV10-3; J gene: TRBJ2-7; D gene: TRBD2; CDR3 DNA: TGTGCCACCAGAGAGCTGGAGCGGGAGGCCGAGCAGTACTTC; CDR3 protein: CATRELEREAEQYF
clone size: once; V gene: TRBV7-3; J gene: TRBJ2-7; D gene: TRBD1; CDR3 DNA: TGTGCCAGCAGCCCGGGACAGGGTACCTACGCTCGGTACTTC; CDR3 protein: CASSPGQGTYARYF
clone size: NA; V gene: TRBV6-5; J gene: TRBJ2-3; D gene: NA; CDR3 DNA: TGTGCCAGCAGTCAGGGGGGTGGCACAGATACGCAGTATTTT; CDR3 protein: CASSQGGGTDTQYF
clone size: NA; V gene: TRBV19; J gene: TRBJ1-5; D gene: NA; CDR3 DNA: TGTGCCAGTACCTCCTCTAGGTCTGGCAATCAGCCCCAGCATTTT; CDR3 protein: CASTSSRSGNQPQHF
clone size: NA; V gene: TRBV5-1; J gene: TRBJ1-1; D gene: TRBD1; CDR3 DNA: TGCGCCAGCAGCGTGGACAGGGCCCCGACGAACACTGAAGCTTTCTTT; CDR3 protein: CASSVDRAPTNTEAFF
clone size: NA; V gene: TRBV6-6; J gene: TRBJ2-7; D gene: TRBD1; CDR3 DNA: TGTGCCAGCAGTTTCCCGGGACAGAGCTCCTACGAGCAGTACTTC; CDR3 protein: CASSFPGQSSYEQYF
clone size: NA; V gene: TRBV4-3; J gene: TRBJ2-3; D gene: TRBD2; CDR3 DNA: TGCGCCAGCAGCTGGAGGACTAGCGGGAGTATTGATACGCAGTATTTT; CDR3 protein: CASSWRTSGSIDTQYF
clone size: NA; V gene: TRBV5-6; J gene: TRBJ2-5; D gene: NA; CDR3 DNA: TGTGCCAGCAGCTTGGGCGGGTTCCTCCAAGAGACCCAGTACTTC; CDR3 protein: CASSLGGFLQETQYF
clone size: NA; V gene: TRBV28; J gene: TRBJ2-7; D gene: TRBD1; CDR3 DNA: TGTGCCAGCAGTCCGGGACAGAGCTCCTACGAGCAGTACTTC; CDR3 protein: CASSPGQSSYEQYF
clone size: NA; V gene: TRBV4-2; J gene: TRBJ2-2; D gene: NA; CDR3 DNA: TGTGCCAGCAGCGATCGTAGGGGCACCGGGGAGCTGTTTTTT; CDR3 protein: CASSDRRGTGELFF
clone size: NA; V gene: TRBV7-6; J gene: TRBJ2-7; D gene: TRBD2; CDR3 DNA: TGTGCCAGCAGCTTAGGGGGTACTAGCGGACCCTCTGGCGAGCAGTACTTC; CDR3 protein: CASSLGGTSGPSGEQYF
clone size: NA; V gene: TRBV27; J gene: TRBJ1-2; D gene: TRBD1; CDR3 DNA: TGTGCCAGCAGTCCTGACAGGGGGCGCGGCTATGGCTACACCTTC; CDR3 protein: CASSPDRGRGYGYTF
clone size: NA; V gene: TRBV2; J gene: TRBJ2-1; D gene: TRBD2; CDR3 DNA: TGTGCCAGCAGTATGACCGGGACTAGCGGTATCAATGAGCAGTTCTTC; CDR3 protein: CASSMTGTSGINEQFF
clone size: NA; V gene: TRBV28; J gene: TRBJ2-7; D gene: TRBD2; CDR3 DNA: TGTGCCAGCAGTTTACCTCATAGCGGGCCGTACTACGAGCAGTACTTC; CDR3 protein: CASSLPHSGPYYEQYF
clone size: NA; V gene: TRBV15; J gene: TRBJ1-2; D gene: NA; CDR3 DNA: TGTGCCACCAGCAGAGGGCTCCGTGGCAGGGGCCCCAACTATGGCTACACCTTC; CDR3 protein: CATSRGLRGRGPNYGYTF
clone size: NA; V gene: TRBV4-3; J gene: TRBJ2-3; D gene: NA; CDR3 DNA: TGCGCCAGCAGCTTTACACCGGGACAAGCCCCCACAGATACGCAGTATTTT; CDR3 protein: CASSFTPGQAPTDTQYF
clone size: once; V gene: TRBV7-8; J gene: TRBJ1-2; D gene: NA; CDR3 DNA: TGTGCCAGCAGCTTAGGGGGCGGAGGGAGGGGTGGCTACACCTTC; CDR3 protein: CASSLGGGGRGGYTF
clone size: NA; V gene: TRBV6-5; J gene: TRBJ2-7; D gene: TRBD1; CDR3 DNA: TGTGCCAGCAGCATTGACAGGGTCGGCCTCCACGAGCAGTACTTC; CDR3 protein: CASSIDRVGLHEQYF
clone size: NA; V gene: TRBV4-3; J gene: TRBJ2-1; D gene: NA; CDR3 DNA: TGCGCCAGCAGCCAAGGGACTTACTACAATGAGCAGTTCTTC; CDR3 protein: CASSQGTYYNEQFF
clone size: few; V gene: TRBV12-5; J gene: TRBJ2-3; D gene: TRBD1; CDR3 DNA: TGTGCTAGTGGTTTGGACGACAGGGGAGGACTCACAGATACGCAGTATTTT; CDR3 protein: CASGLDDRGGLTDTQYF
clone size: few; V gene: TRBV4-1; J gene: TRBJ1-5; D gene: NA; CDR3 DNA: TGCGCCAGCAGCCAAGAAAGGAGGGAAGATCAGCCCCAGCATTTT; CDR3 protein: CASSQERREDQPQHF
clone size: NA; V gene: TRBV6-5; J gene: TRBJ1-5; D gene: NA; CDR3 DNA: TGTGCCAGCAGTTACTCGAGCGGCCTCGGTCAGCCCCAGCATTTT; CDR3 protein: CASSYSSGLGQPQHF
clone size: NA; V gene: TRBV7-2; J gene: TRBJ2-7; D gene: NA; CDR3 DNA: TGTGCCAGCAGCTTAGAGTGGAGTGGGGGCAGCCGGTCCTACGAGCAGTACTTC; CDR3 protein: CASSLEWSGGSRSYEQYF
clone size: NA; V gene: TRBV7-8; J gene: TRBJ2-2; D gene: NA; CDR3 DNA: TGTGCCAACGCCCCCTACCCCGGGGGCACCGGGGAGCTGTTTTTT; CDR3 protein: CANAPYPGGTGELFF
clone size: NA; V gene: TRBV25-1; J gene: TRBJ2-5; D gene: TRBD2; CDR3 DNA: TGTGCCAGCAGTGAATATGACAGGACTAGCGGGAAAGAGACCCAGTACTTC; CDR3 protein: CASSEYDRTSGKETQYF
clone size: NA; V gene: TRBV5-5; J gene: TRBJ1-2; D gene: TRBD1; CDR3 DNA: TGTGCCAGCAGCAATGGACAGGGGGCAGCTGGCTACACCTTC; CDR3 protein: CASSNGQGAAGYTF
clone size: once; V gene: TRBV10-2; J gene: TRBJ1-5; D gene: NA; CDR3 DNA: TGCGCCAGCAGTCCCCTTGGGGCAGTCTATAGCAATCAGCCCCAGCATTTT; CDR3 protein: CASSPLGAVYSNQPQHF
clone size: NA; V gene: TRBV5-6; J gene: TRBJ1-1; D gene: NA; CDR3 DNA: TGTGCCAGCAGCTTGCCAGGCCTACTTCCGAACACTGAAGCTTTCTTT; CDR3 protein: CASSLPGLLPNTEAFF
clone size: NA; V gene: TRBV19; J gene: TRBJ1-5; D gene: NA; CDR3 DNA: TGTGCCAGTAGTCAAGAGGGCGGGACTCCATATCAGCCCCAGCATTTT; CDR3 protein: CASSQEGGTPYQPQHF
clone size: NA; V gene: TRBV7-9; J gene: TRBJ1-2; D gene: TRBD1; CDR3 DNA: TGTGCCAGCAGCTTGGACAGGCGGAGTGGCTACACCTTC; CDR3 protein: CASSLDRRSGYTF
clone size: NA; V gene: TRBV18; J gene: TRBJ2-3; D gene: NA; CDR3 DNA: TGTGCCAGCTCACGAATCTACCGGGATATGAATACGCAGTATTTT; CDR3 protein: CASSRIYRDMNTQYF
clone size: few; V gene: TRBV11-2; J gene: TRBJ2-3; D gene: TRBD2; CDR3 DNA: TGTGCCAGCAGCCAGGGTGGCGGGGGAAGAGGGACAGATACGCAGTATTTT; CDR3 protein: CASSQGGGGRGTDTQYF
clone size: NA; V gene: TRBV5-6; J gene: TRBJ2-2; D gene: NA; CDR3 DNA: TGTGCCAGCAGGTCACCGGAAGGGACAACCGGGGAGCTGTTTTTT; CDR3 protein: CASRSPEGTTGELFF
clone size: NA; V gene: TRBV7-2; J gene: TRBJ1-2; D gene: TRBD1; CDR3 DNA: TGTGCCAGCAGATGGACAGGGGAGGATGGCTACACCTTC; CDR3 protein: CASRWTGEDGYTF
clone size: NA; V gene: TRBV19; J gene: TRBJ2-3; D gene: NA; CDR3 DNA: TGTGCCAGTAGTATAGAGGCAGGGACTAGCACAGATACGCAGTATTTT; CDR3 protein: CASSIEAGTSTDTQYF
clone size: NA; V gene: TRBV12-5; J gene: TRBJ2-1; D gene: TRBD2; CDR3 DNA: TGTGCTAGTGGTGCTAGCGGGAGTTACAATGAGCAGTTCTTC; CDR3 protein: CASGASGSYNEQFF
clone size: NA; V gene: TRBV2; J gene: TRBJ2-1; D gene: TRBD2; CDR3 DNA: TGTGCCAGCAGTGATCAACGGACTAGCGGGGGGGCCAATGAGCAGTTCTTC; CDR3 protein: CASSDQRTSGGANEQFF